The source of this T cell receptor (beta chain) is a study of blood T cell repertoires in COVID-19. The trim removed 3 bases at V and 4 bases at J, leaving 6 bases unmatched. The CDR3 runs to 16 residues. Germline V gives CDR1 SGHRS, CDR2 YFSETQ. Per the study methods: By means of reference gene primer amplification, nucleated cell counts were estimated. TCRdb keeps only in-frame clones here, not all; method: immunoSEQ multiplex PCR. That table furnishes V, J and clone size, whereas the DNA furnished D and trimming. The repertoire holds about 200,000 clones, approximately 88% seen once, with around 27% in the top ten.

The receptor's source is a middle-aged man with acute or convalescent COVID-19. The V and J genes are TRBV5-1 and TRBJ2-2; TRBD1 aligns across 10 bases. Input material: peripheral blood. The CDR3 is CASSYRDRGTTGELFF. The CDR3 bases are TGCGCCAGCAGCTACCGGGACAGGGGAACCACCGGGGAGCTGTTTTTT.